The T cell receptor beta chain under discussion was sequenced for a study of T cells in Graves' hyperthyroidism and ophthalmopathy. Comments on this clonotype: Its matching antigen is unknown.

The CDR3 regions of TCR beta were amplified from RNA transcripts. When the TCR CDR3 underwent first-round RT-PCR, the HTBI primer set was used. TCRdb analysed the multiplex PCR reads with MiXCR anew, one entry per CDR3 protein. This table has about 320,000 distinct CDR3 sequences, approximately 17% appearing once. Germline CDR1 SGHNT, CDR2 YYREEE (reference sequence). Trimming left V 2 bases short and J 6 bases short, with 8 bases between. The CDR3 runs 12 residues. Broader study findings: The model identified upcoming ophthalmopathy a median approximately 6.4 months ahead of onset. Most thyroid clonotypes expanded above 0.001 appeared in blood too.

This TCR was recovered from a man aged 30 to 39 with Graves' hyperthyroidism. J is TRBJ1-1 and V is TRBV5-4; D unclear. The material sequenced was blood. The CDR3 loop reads CASSFGGPEAFF. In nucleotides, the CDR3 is TGTGCCAGCAGCTTTGGAGGCCCTGAAGCTTTCTTT.